Below are 30 T cell receptor beta chains sequenced from a single sample in a study of T cells in Graves' hyperthyroidism and ophthalmopathy. From RNA transcripts, TCR beta CDR3 regions were amplified. The HTBI primer set served for first-round RT-PCR of the TCR CDR3. Each CDR3 protein gets one entry after TCRdb re-called the multiplex PCR reads with MiXCR. The sample yields under 450,000 distinct CDR3 sequences, more than 15% seen once. The material sequenced was blood. These receptor sequences come from a woman aged 18 to 35 with Graves' hyperthyroidism.

The gene calls are TRBV6-1 and TRBJ2-7, with TRBD2 matching over 9 bases. The CDR3 spans 15 residues. The germline V gene encodes CDR1 MNHNS and CDR2 SASEGT. Germline trimming cut 2 bases from V and 2 bases from J; bases unmatched to any gene: 4. The DNA for the CDR3 is TGTGCCAGCAGTGAACGACTAGCGGCGGCCTACGAGCAGTACTTC. Its protein product is CASSERLAAAYEQYF.

This clonotype was seen only a few times. This chain uses TRBV10-3 with TRBJ2-2; 8 bases align to TRBD2. The CDR3 is made up of 14 amino acids. Trimming took 9 bases from V and 1 from J; bases not matched to a gene: 4. Germline assignment: CDR1 ENHRY and CDR2 SYGVKD. The CDR3 reads CAIRTSLNTGELFF. In DNA, the CDR3 is TGTGCCATACGGACTAGCCTGAACACCGGGGAGCTGTTTTTT.

This clonotype was picked up a small number of times. The J gene is TRBJ2-7, the V gene TRBV10-2; the D is unclear. The V and J ends lost 7 bases and 0 bases respectively, with 10 bases between them. CDR1 is WSHSY and CDR2 is SAAADI in the germline V gene. This CDR3 is built from 13 residues. In DNA form, the CDR3 reads TGCGCCAGCACGGAAGCAACCTCCTACGAGCAGTACTTC. Protein product: CASTEATSYEQYF.

This clonotype was counted many times. This chain links TRBV13 with TRBJ2-3, with 9 bases identical to TRBD1. With V trimmed by 1 base and J by 4 bases, 3 bases remained unmatched. Germline loops: CDR1 PRHDT, CDR2 FYEKMQ (reference sequence). This CDR3 comprises 15 residues. The CDR3 DNA reads TGTGCCAGCAGCTTAGAGGGACAGGGTCCAGATACGCAGTATTTT. Translated, it gives CASSLEGQGPDTQYF.

There are many counts of this clonotype. This chain connects TRBV11-3 to TRBJ1-2, with D uncertain. This CDR3 has 13 residues. Germline CDR1 is SGHNT and CDR2 is YENEEA. Trimming removed 4 bases at V and 4 bases at J, with 10 bases between. CDR3 coding DNA: TGTGCCAGCAGCTACGGCAGCCGCTATGGCTACACCTTC. As protein: CASSYGSRYGYTF.

This clonotype was picked up a small number of times. This rearrangement joins TRBV27 to TRBJ1-2, with 12 positions matching TRBD1. CDR3 size: 14 residues. Germline-derived CDR1 and CDR2 are MNHEY and SMNVEV (reference sequence). Trimming at V came to 8 bases and at J to 7 bases, leaving 8 bases not matched to a gene. The CDR3, as DNA: TGTGCCAGCGGCACCGGGACAGGGGGCCTTGGCTACACCTTC. It codes for CASGTGTGGLGYTF.

The V and J genes are TRBV9 and TRBJ2-3, with a weak D call TRBD2 (7 bases). Per germline, CDR1 SGDLS and CDR2 YYNGEE. This CDR3 is 17 amino acids long. The V gene lost 0 bases and the J gene lost 1 base, with 15 bases spanning the gap. The CDR3 loop reads CASSVVGGGAGTDTQYF. CDR3 DNA sequence: TGTGCCAGCAGCGTAGTCGGTGGGGGGGCTGGCACAGATACGCAGTATTTT.

Note on this clonotype: This may arise from a read error, as a much more abundant clone is one base away. V is TRBV2 and J is TRBJ2-4; D may be TRBD2 (5 bases). The CDR3 sequence is 13 residues long. Trimming took off 6 bases at V and 2 bases at J, with 8 bases between the two ends. Germline CDR1 SNHLY, CDR2 FYNNEI. This CDR3 is CASSGVTKNIQYF. The DNA of the CDR3 is TGTGCCAGCAGCGGGGTAACCAAAAACATTCAGTACTTC.

This clonotype was detected many times. The chain recombines TRBV7-3 with TRBJ2-5, with TRBD1 as a possible D gene (6 bases). Per germline, CDR1 SGHTA and CDR2 FQGTGA. V gave up 1 base and J gave up 5 bases, with 14 bases separating them. This CDR3 contains 15 residues. Written as DNA, the CDR3 is TGTGCCAGCAGCTTAATGGGGGCCCTGGGGGAGACCCAGTACTTC. Protein sequence: CASSLMGALGETQYF.

This clonotype was seen at least ten times. This sequence joins TRBV2 and TRBJ1-3; D gene unclear. The CDR3 loop spans 16 amino acids. Germline lookup yields CDR1 SNHLY and CDR2 FYNNEI. V was cut by 3 bases and J by 0 bases, with 12 bases left in between. CDR3 loop: CASSDRPPRSGNTIYF. CDR3 sequence (DNA): TGTGCCAGCAGTGATAGGCCGCCACGCTCTGGAAACACCATATATTTT. The entire variable domain, with the rest obtained from reference TRBV2 and TRBJ1-3, is as follows: EPEVTQTPSHQVTQMGQEVILRCVPISNHLYFYWYRQILGQKVEFLVSFYNNEISEKSEIFDDQFSVERPDGSNFTLKIRSTKLEDSAMYFCASSDRPPRSGNTIYFGEGSWLTVV.

This clonotype showed up just a few times. The chain employs TRBV10-3 and TRBJ2-1, with D possibly being TRBD2 (7 bases). CDR1 is ENHRY and CDR2 is SYGVKD in the germline V gene. Between the trimmed V and J ends, which lost 2 bases and 0 bases, there was a span of 11 bases. CDR3 length: 16 amino acids. The CDR3: CAISEGGGASYNEQFF. In DNA, the CDR3 is TGTGCCATCAGTGAGGGGGGGGGCGCCTCCTACAATGAGCAGTTCTTC.

This clonotype appeared many times. The genes are TRBV9 and TRBJ2-5; TRBD1 matches at 8 bases. Germline CDR1 and CDR2: SGDLS and YYNGEE. The CDR3 covers 15 residues. The V and J ends lost 6 bases and 5 bases, in that order; junction bases with no gene match: 12. CDR3 bases: TGTGCCAGCACCTTAAGGACAGGGTGGGGGGAGACCCAGTACTTC. Translation gives CASTLRTGWGETQYF.

The chain carries TRBV3-1 and TRBJ1-5; D gene uncertain. Trimming removed 4 bases from V and 6 bases from J, with 7 bases in between. Germline loops: CDR1 LGHDT, CDR2 YNNKEL (reference sequence). CDR3 length: 12 amino acids. DNA of the CDR3: TGTGCCAGCAGCCTCTTAGGTCAGCCCCAGCATTTT. Its protein product is CASSLLGQPQHF.

The table lists this clonotype with many counts. The gene calls are TRBV2 and TRBJ2-7; unclear D gene. The CDR3 is made up of 13 amino acids. Germline V gene lookup returns CDR1 SNHLY and CDR2 FYNNEI. The germline V and J ends were trimmed by 4 bases and 0 bases, with 7 bases remaining between them. The DNA for the CDR3 is TGTGCCAGCAGTGGGACGGCCTCCTACGAGCAGTACTTC. It yields the protein CASSGTASYEQYF.

This clonotype was seen many times. This sequence joins TRBV12-3 or TRBV12-4 and TRBJ1-5; TRBD1 aligns across 9 bases. CDR3 length equals 15 residues. Unmatched junction bases numbered 3, after V lost 4 bases and J lost 2 bases. The CDR3 is CASSSTGGRNQPQHF. The CDR3 coding sequence is TGTGCCAGCAGTTCGACAGGGGGACGCAATCAGCCCCAGCATTTT.

This clonotype was seen ten or more times. The chain combines TRBV12-3 or TRBV12-4 with TRBJ2-1, with a weak D call TRBD1 (6 bases). The CDR3 runs 17 residues. Deletions cut 7 bases from V and 1 base from J, with 20 bases between. This CDR3 is CASTTSDSQRSYNEQFF. The CDR3 DNA sequence: TGTGCCAGCACAACTTCGGACAGTCAAAGGTCCTACAATGAGCAGTTCTTC.

This clonotype was observed at least ten times. The chain is built from TRBV28 and TRBJ1-2; no clear D gene. From germline, CDR1 is MDHEN and CDR2 SYDVKM. The V and J ends lost 8 bases and 7 bases respectively, with 14 bases between them. The CDR3 consists of 12 residues. The CDR3 loop is CASRRLTTGYTF. The CDR3 coding sequence is TGTGCCAGCCGAAGGCTGACCACTGGCTACACCTTC.

This chain links TRBV7-9 with TRBJ2-5; possible D gene TRBD2, 7 bases. Germline V lookup: CDR1 SEHNR, CDR2 FQNEAQ (reference sequence). V dropped 5 bases and J dropped 2 bases, with 15 bases sitting between them. The CDR3 is 15 amino acids. The chain's CDR3 is CASSLGGPTQETQYF. Here the CDR3 DNA reads TGTGCCAGCAGCCTGGGGGGGCCCACTCAAGAGACCCAGTACTTC.

There are many counts of this clonotype. V is TRBV28 and J is TRBJ1-2; 12 bases agree with TRBD1. The CDR3 contains 17 residues. Germline CDR1 is MDHEN and CDR2 is SYDVKM. J gave up 8 bases and V 4 bases, and 14 bases lay outside the gene matches. The CDR3 is CASSSSGTGGESPGYTF. The CDR3 coding sequence is TGTGCCAGCAGTTCCTCCGGGACAGGGGGCGAGTCGCCCGGCTACACCTTC.

In its sample, this clonotype was seen many times. The V gene is TRBV27, the J gene TRBJ1-2; 7 bases align to TRBD1. CDR1 MNHEY and CDR2 SMNVEV come from the germline V gene (reference sequence). The CDR3 totals 13 residues. The V and J ends lost 5 bases and 5 bases, in that order; junction bases with no gene match: 5. The CDR3 spells CASSPGQPYGYTF. DNA for the CDR3: TGTGCCAGCAGTCCGGGACAGCCATATGGCTACACCTTC.

The V gene is TRBV5-1, the J gene TRBJ2-4; 13 positions agree with TRBD2. V shed 3 bases, J shed 7 bases, and the junction held 7 bases outside the gene matches. This CDR3 spans 16 amino acids. Germline CDR1 and CDR2: SGHRS and YFSETQ. CDR3 nucleotide sequence: TGCGCCAGCAGCTGGGGACTAGCGGGGCCGGGGAACATTCAGTACTTC. Translation: CASSWGLAGPGNIQYF.

In this sample, this clonotype turned up many times. The chain couples TRBV11-2 to TRBJ2-1; unclear D gene. The CDR3 sequence is 15 residues long. V was clipped by 5 bases and J by 3 bases, with 14 bases between them. Germline CDR1 SGHAT, CDR2 FQNNGV. The CDR3 coding sequence is TGTGCCAGCAGCCCGACGGGCCGACTCTACAATGAGCAGTTCTTC. Translation gives CASSPTGRLYNEQFF.

This clonotype has just a few counts. The J gene is TRBJ1-1, the V gene TRBV5-1, with D possibly being TRBD1 (6 bases). V shed 5 bases and J shed 4 bases, with 24 bases lying between them. The CDR3 has 17 residues. CDR1 is SGHRS, CDR2 YFSETQ, per germline. DNA for the CDR3: TGCGCCAGCAGTCCCAAGGAGGGGGGGGTTTATACCACTGAAGCTTTCTTT. It is translated as CASSPKEGGVYTTEAFF.

The chain has TRBV19 and TRBJ1-5; 7 bases align to TRBD1. From germline, CDR1 is LNHDA and CDR2 SQIVND (reference sequence). This CDR3 is built from 16 residues. With 5 bases clipped from V and 3 bases from J, the junction kept 10 bases outside the gene matches. The CDR3 DNA follows: TGTGCCAGTAGTGGAATCCGGGACAGCTACAATCAGCCCCAGCATTTT. Amino acid sequence: CASSGIRDSYNQPQHF.

The V gene is TRBV28, the J gene TRBJ1-2; 9 bases align to TRBD1. Germline values: CDR1 MDHEN, CDR2 SYDVKM. The CDR3 spans 17 residues. J lost 4 bases, V lost 6 bases, and 15 bases had no gene match. The chain's CDR3 is CASSPPGDREPPYGYTF. The CDR3 nucleotides are TGTGCCAGCAGCCCCCCAGGGGACAGGGAACCTCCCTATGGCTACACCTTC.

This clonotype was seen repeatedly, ten times or more. The chain employs TRBV2 and TRBJ1-5; no clear D. Per germline, CDR1 SNHLY and CDR2 FYNNEI. The CDR3 has 14 amino acids. The ends were cut back, 3 bases at V and 0 bases at J, with 6 bases in the middle. The CDR3 protein is CASSDDVSNQPQHF. The CDR3 DNA sequence: TGTGCCAGCAGTGACGATGTTAGCAATCAGCCCCAGCATTTT.

This clonotype showed up many times. The chain employs TRBV2 and TRBJ1-2; tentative D call: TRBD1 (6 bases). The V gene lost 10 bases and the J gene lost 1 base, with 16 bases spanning the gap. The CDR3 loop spans 14 amino acids. Looked up from germline, CDR1 is SNHLY and CDR2 is FYNNEI. The CDR3 DNA sequence: TGTGCCATCCCGGGACACCTACTTAACTATGGCTACACCTTC. Its translation: CAIPGHLLNYGYTF.

This clonotype was seen many times. The chain employs TRBV6-1 and TRBJ2-3, with D possibly matching TRBD1 (6 bases). CDR3 length: 15 residues. Looked up from germline, CDR1 is MNHNS and CDR2 is SASEGT. Trimming took 5 bases from V and 4 from J, leaving 16 bases between them. The chain's CDR3 is CASSWRGGPADTQYF. In DNA form, the CDR3 reads TGTGCCAGCAGTTGGCGTGGGGGCCCAGCAGATACGCAGTATTTT.

This chain connects TRBV10-3 to TRBJ2-3; 10 positions match TRBD2. The CDR3 is 14 amino acids. Germline-derived CDR1 and CDR2 are ENHRY and SYGVKD. V gave up 5 bases and J gave up 3 bases; unmatched junction bases: 2. The CDR3, as DNA: TGTGCCATCAGTTCTAGCGGGAGAACAGATACGCAGTATTTT. It encodes CAISSSGRTDTQYF.

This clonotype came up a few times. The V gene is TRBV14, the J gene TRBJ2-7; 7 positions match TRBD1. V was clipped by 4 bases and J by 2 bases; unmatched bases: 5. The germline CDR1 and CDR2 sequences are SGHDN and FVKESK. CDR3 length: 14 amino acids. CDR3 protein: CASSLQGNAYEQYF. The CDR3 bases are TGTGCCAGCAGCCTACAGGGGAATGCCTACGAGCAGTACTTC. Complete variable domain (other parts from reference TRBV14 and TRBJ2-7): EAGVTQFPSHSVIEKGQTVTLRCDPISGHDNLYWYRRVMGKEIKFLLHFVKESKQDESGMPNNRFLAERTGGTYSTLKVQPAELEDSGVYFCASSLQGNAYEQYFGPGTRLTVT.